Here is one T cell receptor (beta chain) with its context. What it binds is unknown. This record comes from a study of cytomegalovirus exposure and HLA in healthy donors. General study results and limits: Most likely, a cluster of highly shared sequence variants arose as a sequencing artifact.

The V end was cut by 5 bases, the J end by 4 bases, with 15 bases between. This CDR3 is built from 15 residues. Germline-derived CDR1 and CDR2 are LNHDA and SQIVND (reference sequence). Researchers ran the PCR with 60 Vbeta and 13 Jbeta primers. Using immunoSEQ multiplex PCR, the repertoire was profiled, and TCRdb retains in-frame clones only, with some absent. The table lists 100,000 or so clones, around 63% of them singletons, with about 4.9% in the top ten. The sequence was collected from a human donor in good health. The sample consisted of PBMCs. V and J are TRBV19 and TRBJ1-3; weak D call: TRBD1 (6 bases). The CDR3 protein is CASSQTGAPGNTIYF. The CDR3 DNA sequence: TGTGCCAGTAGTCAGACAGGAGCTCCCGGAAACACCATATATTTT. The full variable domain, in which reference TRBV19 and TRBJ1-3 provide the parts outside the CDR3, is DGGITQSPKYLFRKEGQNVTLSCEQNLNHDAMYWYRQDPGQGLRLIYYSQIVNDFQKGDIAEGYSVSREKKESFPLTVTSAQKNPTAFYLCASSQTGAPGNTIYFGEGSWLTVV.